This T cell receptor beta chain was found in a study of Graves' ophthalmopathy and Graves' hyperthyroidism. Points on this clonotype: What it binds is not known.

CDR1 is SNHLY and CDR2 is FYNNEI in the germline V gene. CDR3 length equals 14 residues. Trimming removed 10 bases at V and 0 bases at J, with 14 bases between. RNA transcripts were the source from which TCR beta CDR3 regions were amplified. In the first round, RT-PCR was carried out with HTBI primers, and a multiplex PCR formed the second round. TCRdb used MiXCR to reprocess the multiplex PCR reads, holding one entry per CDR3 protein. The sample lists roughly 500,000 distinct CDR3 sequences, about an eighth occurring once. Study-wide points: Using 13 signatures, a model distinguished ophthalmopathy from stable hyperthyroidism, reaching around 86% sensitivity and approximately 81% specificity.

The chain uses TRBV2 and TRBJ2-3, with D hard to call. The origin of this receptor is a woman in her thirties with Graves' ophthalmopathy. The sequencing sample was made of blood. The CDR3 spells CAKSKGSSTDTQYF. The CDR3 nucleotides are TGTGCCAAATCGAAAGGTTCTAGCACAGATACGCAGTATTTT.